Below, 3 T cell receptor beta chains from the same sample are listed, as sequenced in a study of monozygotic twins with inflammatory bowel disease. Reprocessing the 5' RACE reads, TCRdb reports a single entry for every CDR3 protein and omits DNA. The sample table includes approximately 110,000 distinct CDR3 sequences. The sample comprised blood. The receptors here all came from a human donor with ulcerative colitis or Crohn's disease, or a healthy co-twin of an affected twin (not recorded which).

V and J are TRBV28 and TRBJ2-3; absent DNA, TCRdb's TRBD2 call cannot be checked. There are 16 residues in the CDR3. CDR1 is MDHEN, CDR2 SYDVKM, per germline. This CDR3 is CASSLRTGGPADTQYF. The entire variable domain, with the rest obtained from reference TRBV28 and TRBJ2-3, is as follows: DVKVTQSSRYLVKRTGEKVFLECVQDMDHENMFWYRQDPGLGLRLIYFSYDVKMKEKGDIPEGYSVSREKKERFSLILESASTNQTSMYLCASSLRTGGPADTQYFGPGTRLTVL.

This sequence joins TRBV28 and TRBJ1-2; TCRdb selects TRBD1, and the lack of DNA leaves this call unchecked. The length of the CDR3 is 16 residues. The germline V gene has CDR1 MDHEN and CDR2 SYDVKM. CDR3: CASSLRTGWTGYGYTF.

This chain links TRBV20-1 with TRBJ1-2. CDR1 and CDR2 (germline): DFQATT, SNEGSKA (reference sequence). There are 14 residues in the CDR3. CDR3 sequence reads: CSAREGAGSWGYTF.